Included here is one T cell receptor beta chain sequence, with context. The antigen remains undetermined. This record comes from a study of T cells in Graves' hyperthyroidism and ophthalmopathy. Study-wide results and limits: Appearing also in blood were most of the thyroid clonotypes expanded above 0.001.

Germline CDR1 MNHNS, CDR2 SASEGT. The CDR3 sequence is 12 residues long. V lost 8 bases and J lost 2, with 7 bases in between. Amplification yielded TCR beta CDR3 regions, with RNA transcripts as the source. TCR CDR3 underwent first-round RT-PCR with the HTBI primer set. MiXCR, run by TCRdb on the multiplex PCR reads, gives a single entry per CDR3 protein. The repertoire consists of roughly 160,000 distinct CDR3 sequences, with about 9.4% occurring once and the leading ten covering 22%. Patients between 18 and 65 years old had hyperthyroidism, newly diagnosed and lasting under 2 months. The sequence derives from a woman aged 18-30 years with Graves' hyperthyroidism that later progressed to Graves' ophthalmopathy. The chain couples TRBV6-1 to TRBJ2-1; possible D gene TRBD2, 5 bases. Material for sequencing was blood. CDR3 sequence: CASARAYNEQFF. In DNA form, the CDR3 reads TGTGCCAGCGCGCGGGCCTACAATGAGCAGTTCTTC.